Below, 27 T cell receptor beta chains from the same sample are listed, as sequenced in a study of T cells after yellow fever vaccination. TCRdb analysed the 5' RACE reads with MiXCR anew, one entry per CDR3 protein. The sample shows 30,000 or so distinct CDR3 sequences, approximately 6.5% of them seen only once. Here the sequenced sample was PBMCs, either bulk or a sorted T-cell subset (CD4+, CD8+, memory, or dextramer-sorted; not recorded which), taken on the day of the yellow fever booster vaccination. These TCRs come from a man aged 25 to 45 who received the YFV17D yellow fever vaccine.

In this sample, this clonotype turned up many times. The gene calls are TRBV5-1 and TRBJ2-5; 7 nucleotides agree with TRBD1. Germline assignment: CDR1 SGHRS and CDR2 YFSETQ. V gave up 0 bases and J gave up 2 bases; unmatched junction bases: 7. CDR3 length: 16 amino acids. The CDR3 protein is CASSLVRDSYQETQYF. In nucleotides, the CDR3 is TGCGCCAGCAGCTTGGTGAGGGACAGCTATCAAGAGACCCAGTACTTC.

This clonotype came up many times. The chain recombines TRBV12-3 or TRBV12-4 with TRBJ2-2; TRBD1 matches at 7 bases. The J segment lost 3 bases and the V segment lost 3 bases, leaving 1 base of the junction unmatched. The CDR3 loop spans 14 amino acids. In DNA form, the CDR3 reads TGTGCCAGCAGTTTGGGGACAGACACCGGGGAGCTGTTTTTT. It specifies CASSLGTDTGELFF.

Ten or more counts support this clonotype. The V and J genes are TRBV3-1 and TRBJ1-3; 8 bases are a match to TRBD1. Germline V lookup: CDR1 LGHDT, CDR2 YNNKEL (reference sequence). With 2 bases clipped from V and 3 bases from J, the junction kept 3 bases outside the gene matches. This CDR3 is 15 amino acids long. In DNA form, the CDR3 reads TGTGCCAGCAGCCAAACAGGGGGAGGTGGAAACACCATATATTTT. Its translation: CASSQTGGGGNTIYF. Supplemented by reference TRBV3-1 and TRBJ1-3, the full variable domain reads DTAVSQTPKYLVTQMGNDKSIKCEQNLGHDTMYWYKQDSKKFLKIMFSYNNKELIINETVPNRFSPKSPDKAHLNLHINSLELGDSAVYFCASSQTGGGGNTIYFGEGSWLTVV.

The sample holds many counts of this clonotype. The chain employs TRBV20-1 and TRBJ2-1, with a tentative D call TRBD2 (5 bases). Trimming shortened V by 0 bases and J by 12 bases, and 12 bases separated the two germline ends. The length of the CDR3 is 12 residues. CDR1 and CDR2 from the germline V gene are DFQATT and SNEGSKA (reference sequence). CDR3 DNA sequence: TGCAGTGCTAGAGACCGGACTCGGCGGCAGTTCTTC. Protein sequence: CSARDRTRRQFF.

CDR3 DNA: TGTGCCACCAGCAGAGATGCGGGAGTGGGCACAGATACGCAGTATTTT. It yields the protein CATSRDAGVGTDTQYF. The V and J genes are TRBV15 and TRBJ2-3; TRBD2 agrees at 7 bases. Germline loops: CDR1 LNHNV, CDR2 YYDKDF (reference sequence). This CDR3 has 16 residues. Trimming at V came to 0 bases and at J to 1 base, leaving 4 bases not matched to a gene.

This clonotype was found many times. The gene calls are TRBV12-3 or TRBV12-4 and TRBJ2-1; a weak D match, TRBD1 (5 bases). V was cut by 6 bases and J by 8 bases, with 14 bases left in between. This CDR3 has 13 amino acids. This CDR3 is CASSWGGGDEQFF. In DNA, the CDR3 is TGTGCCAGCAGCTGGGGCGGCGGCGATGAGCAGTTCTTC.

The J gene is TRBJ2-1, the V gene TRBV30, with D possibly being TRBD2 (6 bases). There are 15 residues in the CDR3. V dropped 3 bases and J dropped 4 bases, with 16 bases sitting between them. Germline assignment: CDR1 GTSNPN and CDR2 SVGIG (reference sequence). The CDR3 sequence: CAWSRSSGLYNEQFF. CDR3 DNA sequence: TGTGCCTGGAGCCGAAGCTCGGGACTGTACAATGAGCAGTTCTTC.

This sequence joins TRBV11-1 and TRBJ2-1; 10 nucleotides line up with TRBD2. This CDR3 comprises 19 residues. Trimming removed 4 bases from V and 2 bases from J; junction bases left unmatched: 14. CDR1 and CDR2 from the germline V gene are SGHAT and FQDESV (reference sequence). The CDR3 coding sequence is TGTGCCAGCAGCTCTCGGGACAGCCTAGCGGGAGTCCCCTACAATGAGCAGTTCTTC. It codes for CASSSRDSLAGVPYNEQFF.

This clonotype was detected ten times or more. The CDR3 nucleotides read TGTGCCAGCGCTAGGGGGGGGACACTTGGAAACACCATATATTTT. It codes for CASARGGTLGNTIYF. V usage is TRBV28 and J usage is TRBJ1-3; TRBD1 might be the D (6 bases). The V and J ends lost 8 bases and 3 bases respectively, with 17 bases between them. Germline CDR1 MDHEN, CDR2 SYDVKM. This CDR3 spans 15 amino acids.

Only a few counts were recorded for this clonotype. V and J are TRBV6-5 and TRBJ2-1; D may match TRBD1 or TRBD2 (5 bases each). Trimming cost V 0 bases and J 10 bases, with 16 bases left between them. CDR1 MNHEY and CDR2 SVGAGI come from the germline V gene. CDR3 length equals 15 residues. Written as DNA, the CDR3 is TGTGCCAGCAGTTACTCGAGAGTGAGGGGCTGGGAGCAGTTCTTC. Its translation is CASSYSRVRGWEQFF.

This clonotype has at least ten counts. The rearrangement links TRBV7-8 to TRBJ2-2, with D hard to call. V gave up 6 bases and J gave up 0 bases, with 11 bases separating them. CDR1 is SGHVS and CDR2 is FQNEAQ in the germline V gene. The CDR3 sequence is 15 residues long. This CDR3 is CASRRDHSNTGELFF. CDR3 nucleotide sequence: TGTGCCAGCAGAAGGGATCATTCGAACACCGGGGAGCTGTTTTTT. Together with reference TRBV7-8 and TRBJ2-2, the CDR3 gives the full variable domain: GAGVSQSPRYKVAKRGQDVALRCDPISGHVSLFWYQQALGQGPEFLTYFQNEAQLDKSGLPSDRFFAERPEGSVSTLKIQRTQQEDSAVYLCASRRDHSNTGELFFGEGSRLTVL.

In its sample, this clonotype was seen many times. The chain is built from TRBV19 and TRBJ2-2; TRBD2 agrees at 12 bases. The V gene end was trimmed by 5 bases and the J gene end by 4 bases; junction bases not matched to a gene: 5. Germline V gene lookup returns CDR1 LNHDA and CDR2 SQIVND (reference sequence). This CDR3 is 16 amino acids long. CDR3 in amino acids: CASSRLAGDITGELFF. The CDR3 DNA follows: TGTGCCAGTAGTCGACTAGCGGGAGATATCACCGGGGAGCTGTTTTTT.

This clonotype was counted ten times or more. This sequence joins TRBV29-1 and TRBJ2-2; 9 bases are a match to TRBD2. V shed 4 bases, J shed 4 bases, and the junction held 1 base outside the gene matches. CDR3 length: 13 residues. The germline CDR1 and CDR2 sequences are SQVTM and ANQGSEA. CDR3 nucleotide sequence: TGCAGCGTTGTTAGCGGGAGCACCGGGGAGCTGTTTTTT. Protein sequence: CSVVSGSTGELFF.

At least ten counts were recorded for this clonotype. The rearrangement joins TRBV4-2 to TRBJ2-3; D unresolved. The CDR3 runs to 17 residues. Between the trimmed V and J ends, which lost 0 bases and 2 bases, there was a span of 15 bases. In germline, CDR1 is LGHNA, CDR2 YNFKEQ. The CDR3, as DNA: TGTGCCAGCAGCCAAGAGGCCTCAGCAAGACTCACAGATACGCAGTATTTT. This translates into CASSQEASARLTDTQYF.

This clonotype has ten or more counts. The V call is TRBV20-1, the J call TRBJ2-5; perhaps TRBD2 as D (6 bases). V was pared by 5 bases and J by 2 bases, with 15 bases between. CDR1 DFQATT and CDR2 SNEGSKA come from the germline V gene (reference sequence). This CDR3 contains 14 residues. Here the CDR3 reads CSAPNPDYQETQYF. CDR3 nucleotide sequence: TGCAGTGCTCCCAATCCGGACTATCAAGAGACCCAGTACTTC.

This clonotype was detected many times. This rearrangement joins TRBV5-6 to TRBJ1-2, with a possible D match to TRBD1 (5 bases). In germline, CDR1 is SGHDT, CDR2 YYEEEE. This CDR3 contains 17 residues. Trimming cost V 0 bases and J 0 bases, with 15 bases left between them. CDR3 nucleotides: TGTGCCAGCAGCTTGGGTGGGACCGCGCGTACTAACTATGGCTACACCTTC. It encodes CASSLGGTARTNYGYTF.

This clonotype was seen only a few times. This chain uses TRBV10-2 with TRBJ2-7, with D perhaps matching TRBD2 (6 bases). CDR3 length equals 15 residues. Germline V gene lookup returns CDR1 WSHSY and CDR2 SAAADI. Trimming cost V 6 bases and J 2 bases, with 17 bases left between them. The CDR3 is CASRLALSYPYEQYF. In nucleotides, the CDR3 is TGCGCCAGCAGACTAGCTCTGAGTTACCCCTACGAGCAGTACTTC.

V gene TRBV24-1 combines with J gene TRBJ2-3; D unclear. Trimming stripped 3 bases from V and 10 bases from J, with 13 bases between. Germline CDR1 KGHDR, CDR2 SFDVKD. The length of the CDR3 is 13 residues. CDR3 protein: CATSDIAEPPQYF. CDR3 in DNA: TGTGCCACCAGTGATATCGCGGAGCCTCCGCAGTATTTT.

This rearrangement joins TRBV7-2 to TRBJ1-3, with 9 positions matching TRBD1. V lost 5 bases to trimming and J lost 4 bases; unmatched junction nucleotides: 9. Germline CDR1 and CDR2: SGHTA and FQGNSA. This CDR3 spans 16 amino acids. This chain's CDR3 is CASSPRQGEGGNTIYF. The DNA of the CDR3 is TGTGCCAGCAGCCCACGACAGGGGGAAGGGGGAAACACCATATATTTT.

This clonotype was recorded at least ten times. Here the CDR3 reads CASSQNYEQYF. DNA for the CDR3: TGTGCCAGCAGTCAAAACTACGAGCAGTACTTC. The chain employs TRBV12-3 or TRBV12-4 and TRBJ2-7; no definite D call. V lost 5 bases to trimming and J lost 3 bases, with 5 bases between them. The CDR3 totals 11 residues.

This clonotype was detected ten times or more. The chain uses TRBV18 and TRBJ2-6; D might be TRBD1 (6 bases). CDR1 is KGHSH and CDR2 is LQKENI in the germline V gene. V was pared by 5 bases and J by 0 bases, with 17 bases between. The CDR3 runs to 18 residues. This CDR3 reads CASSSDGTWYSGANVLTF. CDR3 DNA sequence: TGTGCCAGCTCATCGGACGGGACATGGTACTCTGGGGCCAACGTCCTGACTTTC.

This chain connects TRBV2 to TRBJ2-3; D uncertain. Trimming removed 1 base at V and 2 bases at J, with 7 bases between. The CDR3 runs to 14 residues. Germline V lookup: CDR1 SNHLY, CDR2 FYNNEI. The CDR3 DNA reads TGTGCCAGCAGTGAAGGGGTCCTCACAGATACGCAGTATTTT. Translated: CASSEGVLTDTQYF.

The chain joins TRBV11-1 to TRBJ2-7, with 10 bases fitting TRBD2. V lost 0 bases and J lost 1; bases outside the gene matches: 3. The CDR3 extends over 16 amino acids. Per the germline V gene, CDR1 is SGHAT and CDR2 is FQDESV (reference sequence). The CDR3 loop is CASSLAGTSASYEQYF. CDR3 bases: TGTGCCAGCAGCTTAGCAGGGACTAGCGCTTCCTACGAGCAGTACTTC.

This clonotype was seen many times. J is TRBJ1-3 and V is TRBV12-3 or TRBV12-4; D not resolved. V shed 5 bases and J shed 0 bases, with 5 bases lying between them. The length of the CDR3 is 13 residues. CDR3 coding DNA: TGTGCCAGCAGTCGTAGCTCTGGAAACACCATATATTTT. Its translation is CASSRSSGNTIYF.

Regarding this clonotype: Mismatch with germline at one junction end may stem from a read error. The chain employs TRBV12-3 or TRBV12-4 and TRBJ2-6; D call uncertain. There are 19 residues in the CDR3. The CDR3 nucleotides are TGTGCCAGCTGTTTGAAAGTGACCCTTTTGGGCTCTGGGGACAACGTCCTGACTTTC. This codes for CASCLKVTLLGSGDNVLTF.

The chain employs TRBV7-2 and TRBJ1-5, with 7 nucleotides matching TRBD1. The CDR3 has 14 amino acids. Germline CDR1 reads SGHTA; CDR2 reads FQGNSA. Unmatched junction bases numbered 2, after V lost 0 bases and J lost 6 bases. This CDR3 is CASSLATGTQPQHF. CDR3 sequence (DNA): TGTGCCAGCAGCTTAGCGACAGGGACTCAGCCCCAGCATTTT. Full variable domain (outside the CDR3, taken from reference TRBV7-2 and TRBJ1-5): GAGVSQSPSNKVTEKGKDVELRCDPISGHTALYWYRQSLGQGLEFLIYFQGNSAPDKSGLPSDRFSAERTGGSVSTLTIQRTQQEDSAVYLCASSLATGTQPQHFGDGTRLSIL.

V and J are TRBV20-1 and TRBJ2-5, with TRBD2 matching 10 bases. Trimming at V came to 0 bases and at J to 3 bases, leaving 4 bases not matched to a gene. The CDR3 length is 15 residues. Germline V lookup: CDR1 DFQATT, CDR2 SNEGSKA (reference sequence). CDR3 in amino acids: CSARDTLAGKETQYF. The CDR3 DNA follows: TGCAGTGCTAGAGATACACTAGCGGGAAAAGAGACCCAGTACTTC.